The 10 T cell receptor beta chains listed next were all sequenced from one sample in a study of cytomegalovirus exposure and HLA in healthy donors (dated by TCRdb to about 2017). The library was generated by the immunoSEQ multiplex PCR assay. The multiplex PCR relied on a mix of 60 forward primers for TCR Vbeta segments and 13 reverse primers for TCR Jbeta segments. TCRdb provides this immuneACCESS table in a form limited to in-frame rearrangements. Some clones are lacking; in checked studies, under half of them reflect an unresolved V gene, and why the rest are absent is not known. Counted in this sample were 130,000 to 150,000 clones; roughly 80% of them appeared once. The ten largest clones add up to just over 4.5% of the sample. Sequencing was done on a sample of PBMCs. These receptors came from a middle-aged man in good health and CMV-seronegative.

The chain employs TRBV14 and TRBJ1-2; 7 positions match TRBD1. CDR1 and CDR2 from the germline V gene are SGHDN and FVKESK. The CDR3 spans 13 residues. Trimming cost V 4 bases and J 6 bases; bases outside gene matches: 5. In nucleotides, the CDR3 is TGTGCCAGCAGCCCACAGGGGCTGGATGGCTACACCTTC. This gives the protein CASSPQGLDGYTF.

The chain combines TRBV5-1 with TRBJ2-7; 7 nucleotides agree with TRBD1. Trimming took 6 bases from V and 1 from J; bases not matched to a gene: 13. This CDR3 has 16 amino acids. Germline V CDR1 and CDR2: SGHRS, YFSETQ. CDR3 sequence (DNA): TGCGCCAGCAAGAGAGGGGGCGATAGGTGGTCCTACGAGCAGTACTTC. This codes for CASKRGGDRWSYEQYF.

The genes are TRBV6-5 and TRBJ1-1; 8 nucleotides align to TRBD1. Germline CDR1 is MNHEY and CDR2 is SVGAGI. There are 14 residues in the CDR3. V lost 2 bases, J lost 1 base, and 0 bases stayed unmatched. CDR3 residues: CASSYDRGNTEAFF. Here the CDR3 DNA reads TGTGCCAGCAGTTACGACAGGGGGAACACTGAAGCTTTCTTT.

This clone was recorded a few times. The chain is built from TRBV5-1 and TRBJ1-4, with 7 nucleotides matching TRBD1. V dropped 5 bases and J dropped 7; count of bases not matched to a gene: 11. The CDR3 has 15 amino acids. Germline CDR1 SGHRS, CDR2 YFSETQ. CDR3: CASSPQAGGSEKLFF. Here the CDR3 DNA reads TGCGCCAGCAGTCCCCAGGCAGGGGGGAGTGAAAAACTGTTTTTT.

This chain connects TRBV2 to TRBJ2-5, with D tentatively TRBD1 (5 bases). Trimming took 1 base from V and 7 from J, leaving 13 bases between them. The CDR3 is 14 amino acids. CDR1 is SNHLY and CDR2 is FYNNEI in the germline V gene. CDR3 amino acids: CASSEVQGVATQYF. CDR3 sequence (DNA): TGTGCCAGCAGTGAAGTTCAGGGCGTAGCGACCCAGTACTTC.

The genes are TRBV4-2 and TRBJ2-5; 7 positions agree with TRBD2. The tail of the sequence fits TRBJ2-7 better, so the J call may be wrong. Germline assignment: CDR1 LGHNA and CDR2 YNFKEQ. The CDR3 contains 15 residues. CDR3 protein: CASSQERSGAYEQYF. The DNA for the CDR3 is TGTGCCAGCAGCCAAGAGAGGAGCGGGGCCTACGAGCAGTACTTC.

This chain uses TRBV6-5 with TRBJ1-3; D remains ambiguous. Trimming took 6 bases from V and 3 from J, leaving 9 bases between them. This CDR3 is 13 amino acids long. Germline loops: CDR1 MNHEY, CDR2 SVGAGI. This CDR3 reads CASRLYNGNTIYF. The CDR3 nucleotides are TGTGCCAGCAGGCTCTATAATGGAAACACCATATATTTT.

The chain links TRBV29-1 to TRBJ2-5; 8 bases map to TRBD1. The CDR3 spans 16 residues. The trim removed 3 bases at V and 5 bases at J, leaving 14 bases unmatched. Germline V gene lookup returns CDR1 SQVTM and CDR2 ANQGSEA. DNA of the CDR3: TGCAGCGTTGATCCCCCGGAGGACAGGGTAGGGGAGACCCAGTACTTC. This translates into CSVDPPEDRVGETQYF. Full variable domain (outside the CDR3, taken from reference TRBV29-1 and TRBJ2-5): SAVISQKPSRDICQRGTSLTIQCQVDSQVTMMFWYRQQPGQSLTLIATANQGSEATYESGFVIDKFPISRPNLTFSTLTVSNMSPEDSSIYLCSVDPPEDRVGETQYFGPGTRLLVL.

The table lists this clone with a count of one. This chain uses TRBV6-5 with TRBJ2-7, with TRBD1 identical over 9 bases. The germline V gene encodes CDR1 MNHEY and CDR2 SVGAGI. This CDR3 has 14 residues. With V trimmed by 6 bases and J by 2 bases, 5 bases remained unmatched. The CDR3 region has the DNA TGTGCCAGCAGAACCGGGACAGGGACCTACGAGCAGTACTTC. Translating it yields CASRTGTGTYEQYF.

This chain joins TRBV7-9 and TRBJ1-5, with 9 bases fitting TRBD1. Losses at the gene ends were 5 bases for V and 7 bases for J; bases not matched to a gene: 12. CDR1 SEHNR and CDR2 FQNEAQ come from the germline V gene (reference sequence). CDR3 size: 16 residues. CDR3 loop: CASSPGGTGTGQPQHF. CDR3 DNA: TGTGCCAGCAGCCCGGGGGGCACAGGGACAGGGCAGCCCCAGCATTTT.